A single sample is the source of the 12 T cell receptor beta chains below, sequenced in a study of Graves' ophthalmopathy and Graves' hyperthyroidism. The TCR beta CDR3 regions underwent amplification from RNA transcripts. The library came from an HTBI-primed first-round RT-PCR and a second-round multiplex PCR. TCRdb processed the multiplex PCR reads anew with MiXCR; each CDR3 protein has one entry. The sample has hundreds of thousands of distinct CDR3 sequences; roughly 20% are singletons. The sequenced sample consisted of peripheral blood. These receptors all come from a woman aged 18-29 years with stable Graves' hyperthyroidism.

This clonotype was counted many times. The chain uses TRBV6-1 and TRBJ1-3, with a possible D match to TRBD1 (6 bases). The germline gives CDR1 MNHNS, CDR2 SASEGT. Trimming cost V 5 bases and J 0 bases, with 11 bases left between them. This CDR3 is 15 amino acids long. The CDR3 loop reads CASSLTGNSGNTIYF. In DNA, the CDR3 is TGTGCCAGCAGTCTCACAGGGAACTCTGGAAACACCATATATTTT.

Ten or more counts support this clonotype. The J gene is TRBJ1-1, the V gene TRBV12-3 or TRBV12-4, with D unclear. Deletions cut 2 bases from V and 0 bases from J, with 4 bases between. The CDR3 has 13 amino acids. The CDR3 loop is CASSLIMNTEAFF. CDR3 nucleotide sequence: TGTGCCAGCAGTTTAATCATGAACACTGAAGCTTTCTTT.

This clonotype has only a few counts. The chain joins TRBV4-1 to TRBJ2-7; D is undetermined. V lost 1 base, J lost 2 bases, and 6 bases lay in between. This CDR3 comprises 13 residues. Germline loops: CDR1 MGHRA, CDR2 YSYEKL. CDR3 sequence reads: CASSQVGTYEQYF. The CDR3 bases are TGCGCCAGCAGCCAAGTGGGTACCTACGAGCAGTACTTC.

This clonotype was detected many times. The genes are TRBV15 and TRBJ1-2; D ambiguous. Germline V gives CDR1 LNHNV, CDR2 YYDKDF (reference sequence). This CDR3 has 14 residues. Trimming stripped 1 base from V and 5 bases from J, with 11 bases between. The CDR3 reads CATSRAEASYGYTF. The CDR3 nucleotides read TGTGCCACCAGCAGAGCAGAGGCTTCATATGGCTACACCTTC.

The chain recombines TRBV11-2 with TRBJ1-5; 7 bases are shared with TRBD1. The ends lost 0 bases at V and 1 base at J; junction bases unmatched: 0. Germline CDR1 SGHAT, CDR2 FQNNGV. This CDR3 is built from 15 residues. CDR3 bases: TGTGCCAGCAGCTTAGAGGGACAGAGCAATCAGCCCCAGCATTTT. This gives the protein CASSLEGQSNQPQHF.

This clonotype has a count of ten or more. This CDR3 reads CATSDLGLAGVGTGELFF. CDR3 DNA: TGTGCCACCAGTGATTTGGGACTAGCGGGAGTGGGAACCGGGGAGCTGTTTTTT. The J gene is TRBJ2-2, the V gene TRBV24-1, with TRBD2 matching 13 bases. This CDR3 spans 18 amino acids. Germline CDR1 reads KGHDR; CDR2 reads SFDVKD. With V trimmed by 0 bases and J by 5 bases, 5 bases remained unmatched.

This clonotype was detected many times. The gene calls are TRBV5-1 and TRBJ1-3; 7 nucleotides agree with TRBD1. V shed 4 bases and J 0 bases; nucleotides not matched to a gene: 4. The germline CDR1 and CDR2 sequences are SGHRS and YFSETQ. The CDR3 is 15 amino acids. The CDR3 nucleotides read TGCGCCAGCAGCGTGGACAGGTCCTCTGGAAACACCATATATTTT. This translates into CASSVDRSSGNTIYF. The variable domain in full, completed from reference TRBV5-1 and TRBJ1-3, reads KAGVTQTPRYLIKTRGQQVTLSCSPISGHRSVSWYQQTPGQGLQFLFEYFSETQRNKGNFPGRFSGRQFSNSRSEMNVSTLELGDSALYLCASSVDRSSGNTIYFGEGSWLTVV.

Many counts were recorded for this clonotype. The chain joins TRBV7-2 to TRBJ1-1, with TRBD1 matching 8 bases. The CDR3 loop spans 16 amino acids. V shed 5 bases, J shed 0 bases, and the junction held 8 bases outside the gene matches. Germline values: CDR1 SGHTA, CDR2 FQGNSA. The CDR3 spells CASSPGTGGMNTEAFF. In DNA, the CDR3 is TGTGCCAGCAGCCCGGGGACAGGTGGTATGAACACTGAAGCTTTCTTT.

This clonotype was observed many times. The chain recombines TRBV20-1 with TRBJ2-7; D gene ambiguous. The CDR3 runs 12 residues. The V end lost 6 bases, the J end lost 2 bases, and 11 bases lay between the germline ends. The germline V gene encodes CDR1 DFQATT and CDR2 SNEGSKA (reference sequence). CDR3: CSAPHQTYEQYF. CDR3 DNA: TGCAGTGCCCCTCACCAGACCTACGAGCAGTACTTC.

This chain uses TRBV4-1 with TRBJ2-7; D is perhaps TRBD2 (5 bases). CDR1 is MGHRA, CDR2 YSYEKL, per germline. V gave up 0 bases and J gave up 2 bases, with 8 bases separating them. The CDR3 is 14 residues long. CDR3 nucleotide sequence: TGCGCCAGCAGCCAAGATGTGGGAGCCTACGAGCAGTACTTC. The encoded protein is CASSQDVGAYEQYF.

This clonotype was observed many times. This chain links TRBV15 with TRBJ2-7, with D hard to call. This CDR3 is 13 amino acids long. CDR1 and CDR2 from the germline V gene are LNHNV and YYDKDF (reference sequence). V lost 1 base and J lost 4, with 8 bases in between. CDR3 sequence (DNA): TGTGCCACCAGCAGAGTCGGATCTTACGAGCAGTACTTC. Translating it yields CATSRVGSYEQYF.

Only a few counts were recorded for this clonotype. The chain's CDR3 is CASSFSLISWTPNTEAFF. CDR3 nucleotide sequence: TGTGCCAGCAGTTTTTCCCTAATCTCCTGGACACCGAACACTGAAGCTTTCTTT. The chain recombines TRBV28 with TRBJ1-1, with D possibly being TRBD1 (5 bases). Deletions cut 3 bases from V and 1 base from J, with 21 bases between. Germline CDR1 and CDR2: MDHEN and SYDVKM. The CDR3 consists of 18 residues.